This T cell receptor (beta chain) was captured in a study of blood T cell repertoires in COVID-19. At the level of the study: COVID-19 samples, acute and convalescent, were from the United States, Italy and Spain. In each case, the material was cDNA or gDNA derived from T cells, B-cell-depleted T cells, or PBMCs.

As originally analysed: Amplified reference gene primers provided the basis for estimating nucleated cell counts. The method was immunoSEQ multiplex PCR; TCRdb's version includes in-frame clones alone and lacks a portion of them. D and trimming were read from the DNA, whereas the V and J calls and clone size are those reported in that table. The sample has about 230,000 clones; 65% to 90% are singletons. J gave up 4 bases and V 7 bases, and 13 bases lay outside the gene matches. CDR3 size: 16 residues. Germline CDR1 LNHDA, CDR2 SQIVND (reference sequence). The chain combines TRBV19 with TRBJ1-5; 7 bases align to TRBD1. This TCR came from a woman aged 40 to 55 who had recovered from COVID-19. The sequenced sample consisted of peripheral blood. CDR3 sequence reads: CASMSRGLRLNQPQHF. DNA of the CDR3: TGTGCCAGTATGTCAAGGGGGCTCCGCCTGAATCAGCCCCAGCATTTT.